This T cell receptor beta chain was sequenced during a study of T-cell memory formation after mild COVID-19. This clonotype has more than one count but fewer than ten. One entry per CDR3 protein, called by TCRdb with MiXCR from the 5' RACE reads. Seen here are roughly 310,000 distinct CDR3 sequences, more than 15% observed once, and the top ten hold around 24%. The sequenced sample consisted of PBMCs or a T cell subset sorted from them (not recorded which). The sequence was obtained from a man younger than 30 who had mild COVID-19 (a few samples of this study predate the infection). Cell type and time point are not known.

DNA for the CDR3: TGTGCCAGCAACCTAGCGGGGGGATCCTACAATGAGCAGTTCTTC. Its translation: CASNLAGGSYNEQFF. The chain uses TRBV6-5 and TRBJ2-1; 11 bases are shared with TRBD2. This CDR3 is built from 15 residues. CDR1 MNHEY and CDR2 SVGAGI come from the germline V gene. With 7 bases clipped from V and 1 base from J, the junction kept 3 bases outside the gene matches.